Included here is one T cell receptor (beta chain) sequence, with context. J lost 8 bases, V lost 6 bases, and 14 bases had no gene match. CDR1 is SGDLS and CDR2 is YYNGEE in the germline V gene. CDR3 length equals 15 residues. With survey level as its setting, the immunoSEQ assay was v3.0. It was roughly 40,000-55,000 T-cell genomes per sample that sequencing targeted. Sequencing used immunoSEQ multiplex PCR; TCRdb keeps in-frame clones, though not all of them. The sample records 20,000 to 25,000 clones, over 75% being singletons. The data were obtained in a study of long-term antiretroviral therapy in people with HIV.

This specimen consisted of unsorted PBMCs, obtained 0.6 years after starting antiretroviral therapy. The sequence was collected from a man between 60 and 75 years old with HIV. This chain joins TRBV9 and TRBJ2-1; the match to TRBD1 covers 7 bases. The CDR3 here is CASTEYRGTVYEQFF. The CDR3 nucleotides read TGTGCCAGCACCGAATACAGGGGTACGGTATATGAGCAGTTCTTC.